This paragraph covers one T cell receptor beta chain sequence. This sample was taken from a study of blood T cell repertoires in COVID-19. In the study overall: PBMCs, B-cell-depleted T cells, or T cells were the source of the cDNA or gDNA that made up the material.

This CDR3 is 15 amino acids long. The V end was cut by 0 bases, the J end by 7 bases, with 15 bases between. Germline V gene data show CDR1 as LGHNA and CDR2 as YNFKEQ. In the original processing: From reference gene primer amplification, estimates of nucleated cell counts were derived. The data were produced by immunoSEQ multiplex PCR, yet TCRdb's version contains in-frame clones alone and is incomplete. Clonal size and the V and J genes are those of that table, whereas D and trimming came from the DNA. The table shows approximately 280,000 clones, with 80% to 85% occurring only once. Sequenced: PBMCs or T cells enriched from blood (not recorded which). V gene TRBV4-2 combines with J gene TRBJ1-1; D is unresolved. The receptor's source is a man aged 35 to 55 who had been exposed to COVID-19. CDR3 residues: CASSQDEGVGGEAFF. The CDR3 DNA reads TGTGCCAGCAGCCAAGATGAGGGTGTTGGTGGTGAAGCTTTCTTT.